The next 26 T cell receptor beta chains were all read from a single sample in a study of beta chain features in type 1 diabetes. cDNA synthesis used the whole RNA isolate, giving expressed TCRB sequences. This table comes from immunoSEQ multiplex PCR, and its TCRdb copy is limited to in-frame clones, with some not included. Among around 400,000 clones listed, about 16% were seen once. Sequences were obtained from naive CD4+ T cells from blood. The receptors here all came from a woman aged 18-29 years in good health.

This clone was seen a handful of times. The V call is TRBV5-6, the J call TRBJ1-5; TRBD1 matches 9 bases. Trimming took 1 base from V and 2 from J; bases not matched to a gene: 7. CDR3 length equals 17 residues. In germline, CDR1 is SGHDT, CDR2 YYEEEE. The CDR3 loop reads CASSLYDRGVGNQPQHF. The CDR3 DNA follows: TGTGCCAGCAGCTTGTATGACAGGGGGGTGGGCAATCAGCCCCAGCATTTT.

This clone was detected a few times. The genes are TRBV28 and TRBJ2-5; D is unresolved. The CDR3 totals 10 residues. Trimming pared 10 bases from V and 7 bases from J, leaving 10 bases between. Germline-derived CDR1 and CDR2 are MDHEN and SYDVKM. CDR3 sequence reads: CAISRGTQYF. CDR3 sequence (DNA): TGTGCCATTTCAAGAGGGACCCAGTACTTC.

The chain links TRBV9 to TRBJ2-2; 7 bases are a match to TRBD1. This CDR3 has 15 amino acids. Germline loops: CDR1 SGDLS, CDR2 YYNGEE. The V segment lost 3 bases and the J segment 2 bases; nucleotides outside the gene matches: 4. The CDR3 protein is CASSATGFNTGELFF. The CDR3 DNA sequence: TGTGCCAGCAGCGCGACAGGGTTTAACACCGGGGAGCTGTTTTTT. The full variable domain, with the rest looked up from reference TRBV9 and TRBJ2-2, is DSGVTQTPKHLITATGQRVTLRCSPRSGDLSVYWYQQSLDQGLQFLIQYYNGEERAKGNILERFSAQQFPDLHSELNLSSLELGDSALYFCASSATGFNTGELFFGEGSRLTVL.

The gene calls are TRBV18 and TRBJ2-3; TRBD1 agrees at 11 bases. This CDR3 has 15 residues. The germline gives CDR1 KGHSH, CDR2 LQKENI. V was clipped by 1 base and J by 4 bases; unmatched bases: 1. CDR3 protein: CASSPRDRGSDTQYF. CDR3 in DNA: TGTGCCAGCTCACCACGGGACAGGGGGTCAGATACGCAGTATTTT.

This sequence joins TRBV7-8 and TRBJ1-1; D is unclear. This CDR3 spans 12 amino acids. The germline V gene encodes CDR1 SGHVS and CDR2 FQNEAQ. V was cut by 5 bases and J by 3 bases, with 7 bases left in between. The CDR3 here is CASSPGYTEAFF. Here the CDR3 DNA reads TGTGCCAGCAGCCCAGGATACACTGAAGCTTTCTTT.

The V gene is TRBV7-9, the J gene TRBJ2-7, with no clear D. This CDR3 is 13 amino acids long. From germline, CDR1 is SEHNR and CDR2 FQNEAQ (reference sequence). Trimming left V 4 bases short and J 4 bases short, with 11 bases between. The chain's CDR3 is CASSYPVSYEQYF. The CDR3 DNA reads TGTGCCAGCAGCTACCCTGTGAGTTACGAGCAGTACTTC. Full variable domain (remainder filled in from reference TRBV7-9 and TRBJ2-7): DTGVSQNPRHKITKRGQNVTFRCDPISEHNRLYWYRQTLGQGPEFLTYFQNEAQLEKSRLLSDRFSAERPKGSFSTLEIQRTEQGDSAMYLCASSYPVSYEQYFGPGTRLTVT.

This clone turned up a few times. This chain links TRBV7-9 with TRBJ1-3; no reliable D call. V lost 8 bases and J lost 0, with 11 bases in between. The CDR3 loop spans 14 amino acids. CDR1 and CDR2 (germline): SEHNR, FQNEAQ (reference sequence). The CDR3 is CASGQASSGNTIYF. The DNA for the CDR3 is TGTGCCAGCGGTCAGGCGAGCTCTGGAAACACCATATATTTT.

In this sample, this clone turned up once. The chain carries TRBV4-1 and TRBJ2-1; the match to TRBD2 covers 7 bases. CDR1 MGHRA and CDR2 YSYEKL come from the germline V gene. The CDR3 is made up of 16 amino acids. The V segment lost 3 bases and the J segment 6 bases; nucleotides outside the gene matches: 11. The CDR3 loop reads CASSQPRLTSRNEQFF. The CDR3 nucleotides are TGCGCCAGCAGCCAGCCCCGTTTGACTAGCCGCAATGAGCAGTTCTTC.

This clone has more than one count but fewer than ten. The J gene is TRBJ1-2, the V gene TRBV2, with D possibly being TRBD1 (5 bases). The CDR3 sequence is 14 residues long. Deletions cut 10 bases from V and 0 bases from J, with 15 bases between. From germline, CDR1 is SNHLY and CDR2 FYNNEI. DNA for the CDR3: TGTGCCACGGTACCGGGGGATACTAACTATGGCTACACCTTC. Protein: CATVPGDTNYGYTF.

The table lists this clone with a few counts. This sequence joins TRBV14 and TRBJ2-7; 8 bases map to TRBD1. CDR1 and CDR2 from the germline V gene are SGHDN and FVKESK. The CDR3 loop spans 16 amino acids. Germline trimming cut 0 bases from V and 6 bases from J; bases unmatched to any gene: 10. The DNA for the CDR3 is TGTGCCAGCAGCCAAGATGTAGTCAGGGGGCGAGTCGAGCAGTACTTC. Its translation: CASSQDVVRGRVEQYF.

The gene calls are TRBV7-2 and TRBJ2-1; perhaps TRBD2 as D (6 bases). Germline V gene data show CDR1 as SGHTA and CDR2 as FQGNSA. The CDR3 extends over 15 amino acids. V lost 5 bases and J lost 10, with 21 bases in between. CDR3 DNA: TGTGCCAGCAGCCCATCTTATCGGAGGGCCCTCGAGCAGTTCTTC. Protein: CASSPSYRRALEQFF.

This clone came up a few times. The rearrangement joins TRBV28 to TRBJ2-7; 7 nucleotides line up with TRBD1. From germline, CDR1 is MDHEN and CDR2 SYDVKM. V lost 9 bases, J lost 3 bases, and 11 bases stayed unmatched. The CDR3 runs to 14 residues. This CDR3 reads CASVSGQTVYEQYF. DNA of the CDR3: TGTGCCAGTGTCTCGGGACAGACCGTCTACGAGCAGTACTTC.

The rearrangement links TRBV7-9 to TRBJ1-1; perhaps TRBD1 as D (5 bases). Germline V gives CDR1 SEHNR, CDR2 FQNEAQ (reference sequence). Trimming took 2 bases from V and 2 from J, leaving 12 bases between them. The CDR3 sequence is 15 residues long. The CDR3 here is CASSLTDSPNTEAFF. DNA of the CDR3: TGTGCCAGCAGCTTAACTGACAGCCCCAACACTGAAGCTTTCTTT.

This clone was counted between two and nine times. The chain uses TRBV9 and TRBJ2-5; weak D call: TRBD2 (6 bases). Trimming cost V 8 bases and J 7 bases, with 18 bases left between them. The CDR3 loop spans 13 amino acids. Germline V lookup: CDR1 SGDLS, CDR2 YYNGEE. The CDR3 sequence is CASTGTSRGTQYF. The CDR3 nucleotides are TGTGCCAGTACCGGGACTTCCCGTGGGACCCAGTACTTC.

This clone was counted only a few times. The chain uses TRBV7-9 and TRBJ2-5, with TRBD2 matching 11 bases. Germline V gives CDR1 SEHNR, CDR2 FQNEAQ (reference sequence). J lost 3 bases, V lost 5 bases, and 2 bases had no gene match. The CDR3 has 14 residues. The CDR3 region is CASSQTSGKETQYF. The CDR3 nucleotides read TGTGCCAGCAGCCAGACTAGCGGGAAAGAGACCCAGTACTTC.

This clone was detected only a few times. V is TRBV4-2 and J is TRBJ2-7; 7 nucleotides match TRBD2. V shed 1 base and J 4 bases; nucleotides not matched to a gene: 4. Germline CDR1 LGHNA, CDR2 YNFKEQ. This CDR3 is 14 amino acids long. CDR3 protein: CASSQGQREYEQYF. CDR3 in DNA: TGTGCCAGCAGCCAAGGTCAGCGGGAATACGAGCAGTACTTC.

This clone was observed a handful of times. This chain connects TRBV5-4 to TRBJ2-1; 11 nucleotides line up with TRBD2. The germline V gene has CDR1 SGHNT and CDR2 YYREEE (reference sequence). The CDR3 is 16 residues long. V trimming: 0 bases; J trimming: 9 bases; junction bases outside the gene matches: 8. The CDR3 region has the DNA TGTGCCAGCAGCTTGGGAGGGGTAGCGGGAGGGAGTGAGCAGTTCTTC. Its protein is CASSLGGVAGGSEQFF.

This clone was seen a handful of times. The chain joins TRBV2 to TRBJ2-7; D might be TRBD2 (6 bases). Germline assignment: CDR1 SNHLY and CDR2 FYNNEI. The CDR3 totals 13 residues. Trimming shortened V by 9 bases and J by 6 bases, and 18 bases separated the two germline ends. This CDR3 reads CASRRGVEGEQYF. The CDR3 DNA reads as TGTGCCAGTCGACGTGGGGTGGAGGGCGAGCAGTACTTC.

This clone was seen a handful of times. The chain has TRBV11-2 and TRBJ2-1; 7 nucleotides agree with TRBD2. Germline CDR1 and CDR2: SGHAT and FQNNGV. CDR3 size: 15 residues. The J segment lost 4 bases and the V segment lost 5 bases, leaving 8 bases of the junction unmatched. The CDR3 spells CASSINSGLYNEQFF. In DNA, the CDR3 is TGTGCCAGCAGCATCAATAGCGGGCTGTACAATGAGCAGTTCTTC.

The V call is TRBV7-2, the J call TRBJ2-7; 10 bases are a match to TRBD2. The CDR3 covers 16 residues. The V and J ends lost 4 bases and 3 bases, in that order; junction bases with no gene match: 9. Germline-derived CDR1 and CDR2 are SGHTA and FQGNSA. The DNA for the CDR3 is TGTGCCAGCAGCTCGGCGGCTAGCGGGAGAATCTACGAGCAGTACTTC. Translation: CASSSAASGRIYEQYF.

This chain uses TRBV9 with TRBJ2-1; 9 nucleotides match TRBD2. Germline-derived CDR1 and CDR2 are SGDLS and YYNGEE. V lost 0 bases to trimming and J lost 4 bases; unmatched junction nucleotides: 5. CDR3 length equals 16 residues. CDR3: CASSVAPSGGYNEQFF. The CDR3 bases are TGTGCCAGCAGCGTAGCCCCCAGCGGGGGGTACAATGAGCAGTTCTTC.

V and J are TRBV9 and TRBJ1-5; no clear D. Trimming pared 0 bases from V and 0 bases from J, leaving 4 bases between. CDR3 length: 14 residues. Germline values: CDR1 SGDLS, CDR2 YYNGEE. The CDR3 DNA is TGTGCCAGCAGCGTAGACTATAGCAATCAGCCCCAGCATTTT. Its protein product is CASSVDYSNQPQHF.

This clone was observed once. The chain has TRBV28 and TRBJ1-2; TRBD1 matches at 7 bases. The V and J ends lost 6 bases and 3 bases, in that order; junction bases with no gene match: 7. This CDR3 region has 14 residues. CDR1 MDHEN and CDR2 SYDVKM come from the germline V gene. For the CDR3, the DNA is TGTGCCAGCAGCCCGACAGGGAGAGACTATGGCTACACCTTC. Its protein is CASSPTGRDYGYTF.

This clone was detected a few times. V and J are TRBV30 and TRBJ1-3; D not resolved. Deletions cut 3 bases from V and 4 bases from J, with 16 bases between. The CDR3 has 15 residues. The germline V gene has CDR1 GTSNPN and CDR2 SVGIG (reference sequence). The CDR3 nucleotides are TGTGCCTGGAGGCATGAACAGTTAATAGGAAACACCATATATTTT. It encodes CAWRHEQLIGNTIYF.

This clone has a handful of counts. The V and J genes are TRBV15 and TRBJ1-5, with 8 nucleotides matching TRBD1. The CDR3 is 18 amino acids. Trimming removed 1 base from V and 2 bases from J; junction bases left unmatched: 10. Germline values: CDR1 LNHNV, CDR2 YYDKDF (reference sequence). Here the CDR3 reads CATSRGQGTIRGNQPQHF. CDR3 nucleotides: TGTGCCACCAGCAGAGGACAGGGGACGATAAGAGGCAATCAGCCCCAGCATTTT.

This clone was counted a few times. V gene TRBV30 combines with J gene TRBJ2-1, with 10 bases that match TRBD1. Germline loops: CDR1 GTSNPN, CDR2 SVGIG (reference sequence). The CDR3 is 15 residues long. The V and J ends lost 3 bases and 4 bases, in that order; junction bases with no gene match: 6. CDR3 sequence (DNA): TGTGCCTGGAGCAACCGGGACAGGGGTTACAATGAGCAGTTCTTC. Translation: CAWSNRDRGYNEQFF.